One sample yielded the 5 T cell receptor beta chains listed below, sequenced in a study of T cells after yellow fever vaccination. Each CDR3 protein is one row after TCRdb ran MiXCR on the 5' RACE reads. The data show some 600,000 distinct CDR3 sequences, approximately 16% seen once. The sample in question was PBMCs, obtained about 5 days after the first yellow fever vaccination. These receptor sequences come from a man aged 18 to 35 who received the YFV17D yellow fever vaccine.

This clonotype was recorded a few times. The genes are TRBV20-1 and TRBJ2-7; the D is unclear. This CDR3 comprises 11 residues. Between the trimmed V and J ends, which lost 1 base and 7 bases, there was a span of 8 bases. Germline CDR1 DFQATT, CDR2 SNEGSKA (reference sequence). Here the CDR3 DNA reads TGCAGTGCTAGAGCGGGTTTAGAGCAGTACTTC. It is translated as CSARAGLEQYF.

This clonotype was counted at least ten times. V gene TRBV5-1 combines with J gene TRBJ2-2; 8 nucleotides match TRBD1. After removal of 0 bases from V and 6 bases from J, the junction contained 4 bases not matched to a gene. Germline assignment: CDR1 SGHRS and CDR2 YFSETQ. This CDR3 spans 15 amino acids. CDR3 in DNA: TGCGCCAGCAGCTTGGTACCAGGGGGCCCCGGGGAGCTGTTTTTT. Translated, it gives CASSLVPGGPGELFF.

This clonotype was seen only a few times. The chain combines TRBV29-1 with TRBJ2-7; 7 bases agree with TRBD1. V shed 6 bases, J shed 6 bases, and the junction held 5 bases outside the gene matches. This CDR3 contains 11 residues. Germline lookup yields CDR1 SQVTM and CDR2 ANQGSEA. Here the CDR3 reads CSVDRAGEQYV. In nucleotides, the CDR3 is TGCAGCGTAGACAGGGCGGGCGAGCAGTACGTC.

In this sample, this clonotype turned up many times. The V gene is TRBV4-3, the J gene TRBJ1-2, with D possibly being TRBD1 (6 bases). The CDR3 spans 15 residues. V was shortened by 4 bases and J by 3 bases, with 15 bases between the two germline ends. The germline V gene encodes CDR1 LGHNA and CDR2 YSLEER. This chain's CDR3 is CASSPFGGADYGYTF. The CDR3 coding sequence is TGCGCCAGCAGCCCGTTTGGGGGGGCGGACTATGGCTACACCTTC.

This clonotype was seen more than once but under ten times. V usage is TRBV11-2 and J usage is TRBJ2-7; 8 bases fit TRBD2. CDR1 and CDR2 (germline): SGHAT, FQNNGV. The CDR3 consists of 14 residues. The V and J ends lost 5 bases and 4 bases, in that order; junction bases with no gene match: 7. Written as DNA, the CDR3 is TGTGCCAGCAGCCTCGGGGGGGGTGGTTACGAGCAGTACGTC. It encodes CASSLGGGGYEQYV.